These 12 T cell receptor beta chains originate from one sample sequenced in a study of CD8 T cells in ankylosing spondylitis. One entry per CDR3 protein, called by TCRdb with MiXCR from the 5' RACE reads. The sample includes roughly 250,000 distinct CDR3 sequences, around 9.1% seen only once; the top ten take almost 7%. The sample comprised blood, either unsorted or a sorted T cell fraction (not recorded which). The receptors stem from a male donor with ankylosing spondylitis or in good health (not recorded which).

The sample holds many counts of this clonotype. The J gene is TRBJ1-2, the V gene TRBV7-9, with D perhaps matching TRBD1 (6 bases). V gave up 3 bases and J gave up 6 bases, with 11 bases separating them. There are 13 residues in the CDR3. CDR1 and CDR2 (germline): SEHNR, FQNEAQ (reference sequence). The CDR3: CASSLRDINGYTF. For the CDR3, the DNA is TGTGCCAGCAGCTTGCGGGACATCAATGGCTACACCTTC.

This clonotype was detected many times. This chain connects TRBV24-1 to TRBJ2-3; tentatively, D is TRBD2 (5 bases). The length of the CDR3 is 17 residues. Germline-derived CDR1 and CDR2 are KGHDR and SFDVKD. The V end was cut by 1 base, the J end by 0 bases, with 13 bases between. The CDR3 is CATSDFRGLLSTDTQYF. CDR3 nucleotides: TGTGCCACCAGTGATTTTAGAGGACTCCTTAGCACAGATACGCAGTATTTT.

The chain combines TRBV12-3 or TRBV12-4 with TRBJ2-5, with 11 bases identical to TRBD2. This CDR3 spans 16 amino acids. The trim removed 3 bases at V and 5 bases at J, leaving 8 bases unmatched. The CDR3 nucleotides are TGTGCCAGCAGTTTCGGGACTAGCGGAGCTCTGGAGACCCAGTACTTC. As protein: CASSFGTSGALETQYF.

This clonotype was counted many times. The chain recombines TRBV12-3 or TRBV12-4 with TRBJ2-1, with 10 bases fitting TRBD1. The trim removed 3 bases at V and 2 bases at J, leaving 4 bases unmatched. The CDR3 runs 16 residues. CDR3 residues: CASSFGTGDPYNEQFF. The CDR3 coding sequence is TGTGCCAGCAGTTTCGGGACAGGGGACCCCTACAATGAGCAGTTCTTC.

This clonotype was picked up a small number of times. The chain couples TRBV6-2 or TRBV6-3 to TRBJ2-2; 8 nucleotides line up with TRBD1. The V and J ends lost 5 bases and 4 bases, in that order; junction bases with no gene match: 9. The CDR3 runs 16 residues. The germline CDR1 and CDR2 sequences are MNHEY and SVGEGT. The CDR3 DNA reads TGTGCCAGCAGTAAACGGACAGGGCGCGGCACCGGGGAGCTGTTTTTT. Its translation: CASSKRTGRGTGELFF.

Many counts were recorded for this clonotype. The gene calls are TRBV25-1 and TRBJ2-3; the D gene is possibly TRBD1 (5 bases). The germline V gene has CDR1 MGHDK and CDR2 SYGVNS. The CDR3 has 16 residues. The ends were cut back, 3 bases at V and 0 bases at J, with 13 bases in the middle. The CDR3 bases are TGTGCCAGCAGTGATAATGGACACCCTAGCACAGATACGCAGTATTTT. It encodes CASSDNGHPSTDTQYF.

This clonotype was seen many times. The chain joins TRBV7-2 to TRBJ1-4, with 8 positions matching TRBD1. Trimming removed 5 bases from V and 10 bases from J; junction bases left unmatched: 9. The V gene's germline CDR1 is SGHTA and CDR2 FQGNSA. The CDR3 is 14 residues long. CDR3 amino acids: CASSPGGPGVKLFF. CDR3 DNA sequence: TGTGCCAGCAGCCCAGGGGGCCCAGGAGTAAAACTGTTTTTT.

This clonotype was seen ten or more times. The rearrangement joins TRBV12-3 or TRBV12-4 to TRBJ2-7, with D possibly being TRBD2 (5 bases). CDR3 length: 13 amino acids. V lost 6 bases to trimming and J lost 2 bases, with 11 bases between them. The CDR3 reads CASRPVGTYEQYF. CDR3 DNA: TGTGCCAGCAGACCTGTCGGGACCTACGAGCAGTACTTC.

This clonotype was detected many times. The CDR3 reads CSVEASETADTQYF. The CDR3 DNA sequence: TGCAGCGTTGAGGCCAGCGAGACAGCAGATACGCAGTATTTT. This chain connects TRBV29-1 to TRBJ2-3; D may be TRBD1 (5 bases). There are 14 residues in the CDR3. Trimming left V 3 bases short and J 4 bases short, with 14 bases between. Germline V gene lookup returns CDR1 SQVTM and CDR2 ANQGSEA.

This clonotype was counted at least ten times. This rearrangement joins TRBV9 to TRBJ1-2; D possibly corresponds to TRBD1 (5 bases). The CDR3 extends over 14 amino acids. The V end was cut by 6 bases, the J end by 4 bases, with 16 bases between. In germline, CDR1 is SGDLS, CDR2 YYNGEE. CDR3 sequence: CASNKDQGSYGYTF. The CDR3 DNA reads TGTGCCAGCAACAAGGACCAGGGTTCCTATGGCTACACCTTC.

The chain has TRBV18 and TRBJ2-7; 9 bases map to TRBD1. Germline CDR1 and CDR2: KGHSH and LQKENI. V trimming: 2 bases; J trimming: 10 bases; junction bases outside the gene matches: 3. This CDR3 is 12 amino acids long. CDR3 region: CASSPGTGQQYF. The CDR3 DNA sequence: TGTGCCAGCTCACCAGGGACAGGGCAACAGTACTTC. The whole variable domain, remainder taken from reference TRBV18 and TRBJ2-7, is NAGVMQNPRHLVRRRGQEARLRCSPMKGHSHVYWYRQLPEEGLKFMVYLQKENIIDESGMPKERFSAEFPKEGPSILRIQQVVRGDSAAYFCASSPGTGQQYFGPGTRLTVT.

At least ten counts were recorded for this clonotype. V and J are TRBV28 and TRBJ2-1, with 14 nucleotides matching TRBD2. V shed 6 bases and J 11 bases; nucleotides not matched to a gene: 9. There are 15 residues in the CDR3. Germline CDR1 MDHEN, CDR2 SYDVKM. The CDR3 reads CASSRQGLAGVKQFF. CDR3 coding DNA: TGTGCCAGCAGCCGCCAGGGACTAGCGGGAGTGAAGCAGTTCTTC. Filled out from reference TRBV28 and TRBJ2-1, the complete variable domain reads DVKVTQSSRYLVKRTGEKVFLECVQDMDHENMFWYRQDPGLGLRLIYFSYDVKMKEKGDIPEGYSVSREKKERFSLILESASTNQTSMYLCASSRQGLAGVKQFFGPGTRLTVL.